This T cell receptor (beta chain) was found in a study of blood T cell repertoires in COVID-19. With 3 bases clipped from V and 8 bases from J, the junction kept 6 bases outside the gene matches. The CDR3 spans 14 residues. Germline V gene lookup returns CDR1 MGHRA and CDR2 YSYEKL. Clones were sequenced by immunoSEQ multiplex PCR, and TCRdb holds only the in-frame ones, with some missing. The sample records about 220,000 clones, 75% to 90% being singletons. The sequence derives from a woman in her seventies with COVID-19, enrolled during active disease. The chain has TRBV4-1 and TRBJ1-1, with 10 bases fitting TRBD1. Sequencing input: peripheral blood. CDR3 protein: CASSQGQGREEAFF. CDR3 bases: TGCGCCAGCAGCCAGGGACAGGGGAGGGAGGAAGCTTTCTTT.